The subject of this entry is one T cell receptor (beta chain). Authors' processing steps: Reference gene primer amplification yielded estimated nucleated cell counts. Here immunoSEQ multiplex PCR was the method, and the copy in TCRdb shows in-frame clones only, minus some. The V and J calls and clone size come from that table; D and trimming were worked out from the DNA. Of 250,000 to 350,000 clones in the sample, 86% are singletons; the top ten hold 1.5% to 2%. These data are taken from a study of blood T cell repertoires in COVID-19. Study in general: Samples came from the United States, Italy and Spain, spanning acute and convalescent COVID-19. PBMCs, B-cell-depleted T cells, or T cells provided the cDNA or gDNA that made up the material.

Germline V lookup: CDR1 MDHEN, CDR2 SYDVKM. V lost 5 bases and J lost 3, with 17 bases in between. The CDR3 consists of 16 residues. This sequence originates from a woman in her fifties or sixties with acute or convalescent COVID-19. The V gene is TRBV28, the J gene TRBJ2-1; weak D call: TRBD1 (5 bases). The specimen was peripheral blood. CDR3 DNA sequence: TGTGCCAGCAGTAAGGGCCAGACAGTGATCTACAATGAGCAGTTCTTC. Its translation: CASSKGQTVIYNEQFF.